This entry describes one T cell receptor beta chain. The data originate from a study of T cells expressing NK-cell markers. As for the study in general: According to the study, TCR beta repertoires originated from sorted CD3+CD56+NKG2C+, CD3+CD56+NKG2C- and CD3+CD56-NKG2C+ T cells.

CDR1 and CDR2 from the germline V gene are MNHNS and SASEGT. CDR3 length: 15 amino acids. 5'RACE template switching with UMIs generated TCR beta cDNA. One entry per CDR3 protein, without DNA, is what TCRdb gives after re-calling the 5' RACE reads. The repertoire table contains more than 400,000 distinct CDR3 sequences. The material sequenced was blood T cells: a sorted CD56 or NKG2C T cell subset, CD4+ or CD8+ T cells, or bulk PBMC T cells (not recorded which). This TCR came from a woman aged 18-69 years in good health. V is TRBV6-1 and J is TRBJ2-1; TCRdb's D call of TRBD1 is untestable without DNA. CDR3 in amino acids: CASRFPGQGYNEQFF.